Shown below are 10 T cell receptor beta chains from a single sample sequenced in a study of blood T cell repertoires in COVID-19 (dated by TCRdb to 2019 to 2021). Preparation of the library involved the immunoSEQ multiplex PCR assay. The table comes from immuneACCESS by way of TCRdb, which keeps in-frame sequences with V and J called. Part of the clones is missing from these tables; in studies checked, under half for an unresolved V gene and the rest for unknown reasons. The table for this sample lists 65,000 to 70,000 clones; around 84% of them were counted only once. In total, the top ten clones hold around 4% of the sample. The specimen sequenced was peripheral blood. The source is a man aged 45 to 65 with acute or convalescent COVID-19.

This sequence joins TRBV3-1 (or the pseudogene TRBV3-2) and TRBJ2-3; maybe TRBD2 (5 bases). The germline V gene has CDR1 LGHDT and CDR2 YNNKEL (reference sequence). The V gene lost 2 bases and the J gene lost 2 bases, with 11 bases spanning the gap. The CDR3 totals 15 residues. In DNA, the CDR3 is TGTGCCAGCAGCCAACGTTTAGCGCTCACAGATACGCAGTATTTT. Translated: CASSQRLALTDTQYF.

The chain links TRBV19 to TRBJ1-1, with D perhaps TRBD1 (5 bases). The V end lost 7 bases, the J end lost 4 bases, and 16 bases lay between the germline ends. The CDR3 is made up of 14 amino acids. The V gene's germline CDR1 is LNHDA and CDR2 SQIVND (reference sequence). The DNA for the CDR3 is TGTGCCAGTAACCCGACAGCTAAAACCACTGAAGCTTTCTTT. Translated: CASNPTAKTTEAFF. The full variable domain, its missing parts supplied by reference TRBV19 and TRBJ1-1, is DGGITQSPKYLFRKEGQNVTLSCEQNLNHDAMYWYRQDPGQGLRLIYYSQIVNDFQKGDIAEGYSVSREKKESFPLTVTSAQKNPTAFYLCASNPTAKTTEAFFGQGTRLTVV.

V usage is TRBV29-1 and J usage is TRBJ1-6, with D uncertain. The ends were cut back, 7 bases at V and 2 bases at J, with 9 bases in the middle. The germline CDR1 and CDR2 sequences are SQVTM and ANQGSEA. The CDR3 runs to 13 residues. This CDR3 is CSARTAYNSPLHF. The CDR3 nucleotides are TGCAGCGCCCGAACGGCCTATAATTCACCCCTCCACTTT.

The chain employs TRBV7-9 and TRBJ1-5; tentatively, D is TRBD1 (6 bases). V lost 3 bases, J lost 3 bases, and 9 bases lay in between. Germline V lookup: CDR1 SEHNR, CDR2 FQNEAQ (reference sequence). The CDR3 runs 14 residues. In DNA, the CDR3 is TGTGCCAGCAGCTTGGACAGCATCAATCAGCCCCAGCATTTT. Its protein product is CASSLDSINQPQHF.

The chain is built from TRBV19 and TRBJ1-4; D ambiguous. Germline V lookup: CDR1 LNHDA, CDR2 SQIVND (reference sequence). The CDR3 totals 17 residues. Trimming removed 2 bases at V and 8 bases at J, with 21 bases between. The CDR3 DNA is TGTGCCAGTAGTATAAATATAGCGGCTCGCGAAAAGGAAAAACTGTTTTTT. It yields the protein CASSINIAAREKEKLFF.

This sequence joins TRBV28 and TRBJ1-1, with 12 bases identical to TRBD1. The CDR3 extends over 16 amino acids. V lost 0 bases, J lost 6 bases, and 5 bases stayed unmatched. Germline CDR1 reads MDHEN; CDR2 reads SYDVKM. The CDR3 is CASSLWGTGGSPEAFF. The CDR3 DNA is TGTGCCAGCAGTTTATGGGGGACAGGGGGCAGCCCTGAAGCTTTCTTT.

This chain connects TRBV2 to TRBJ2-3; 9 bases map to TRBD2. This CDR3 is built from 16 residues. Germline V gene sequence: CDR1 SNHLY, CDR2 FYNNEI. Trimming took 6 bases from V and 5 from J; bases not matched to a gene: 12. This CDR3 reads CASSLSWTSVGDTQYF. CDR3 nucleotide sequence: TGTGCCAGCAGCCTATCTTGGACTAGCGTGGGAGATACGCAGTATTTT.

V is TRBV19 and J is TRBJ1-2, with no clear D. The CDR3 loop spans 14 amino acids. V was trimmed by 6 bases and J by 4 bases, leaving 15 bases between them. The germline gives CDR1 LNHDA, CDR2 SQIVND (reference sequence). The CDR3 coding sequence is TGTGCCAGTAGCCTCGAGAGGCAGCCCTATGGCTACACCTTC. Protein sequence: CASSLERQPYGYTF.

The rearrangement uses TRBV18 and TRBJ1-2, with D maybe TRBD1 (6 bases). The CDR3 covers 15 residues. V gave up 1 base and J gave up 5 bases, with 14 bases separating them. Germline values: CDR1 KGHSH, CDR2 LQKENI. The CDR3 here is CASSPQTGWRYGYTF. In nucleotides, the CDR3 is TGTGCCAGCTCACCACAGACAGGATGGAGGTATGGCTACACCTTC.

Here the CDR3 DNA reads TGCGCCAGCAGCCAAGATAGCTGGACAGGGGATGAAAAACTGTTTTTT. This sequence encodes CASSQDSWTGDEKLFF. V gene TRBV4-1 combines with J gene TRBJ1-4, with TRBD1 matching 9 bases. With V trimmed by 0 bases and J by 6 bases, 5 bases remained unmatched. CDR3 size: 16 residues. The germline V gene encodes CDR1 MGHRA and CDR2 YSYEKL.